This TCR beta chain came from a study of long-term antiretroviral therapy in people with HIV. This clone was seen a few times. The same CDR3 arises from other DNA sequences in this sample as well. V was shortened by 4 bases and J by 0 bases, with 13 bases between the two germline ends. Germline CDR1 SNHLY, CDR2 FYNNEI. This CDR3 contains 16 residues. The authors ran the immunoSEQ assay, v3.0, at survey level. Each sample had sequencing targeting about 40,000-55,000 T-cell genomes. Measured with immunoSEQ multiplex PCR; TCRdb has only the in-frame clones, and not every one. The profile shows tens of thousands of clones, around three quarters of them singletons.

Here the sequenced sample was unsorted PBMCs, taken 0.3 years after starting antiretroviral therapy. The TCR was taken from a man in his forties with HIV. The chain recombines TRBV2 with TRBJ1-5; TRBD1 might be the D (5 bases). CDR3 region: CASSAGTVYSNQPQHF. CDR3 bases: TGTGCCAGCAGTGCCGGGACGGTATATAGCAATCAGCCCCAGCATTTT.